The next 20 T cell receptor beta chains were all read from a single sample in a study of T-cell reconstitution after alpha-beta-depleted transplantation in children. Using unique molecular identifiers, the investigators prepared the TCRbeta library. TCRdb re-called the PCR reads with MiXCR, one entry per CDR3 protein. This table has around 960,000 distinct CDR3 sequences, roughly 29% appearing once. The sequencing used PBMCs, mostly from graft donor cells, collected 360 days after TCRalphabeta/CD19-depleted stem cell transplant. Source of these receptors: a boy under two years old who had a stem cell transplant for SCID, so the T cells may come from the graft donor.

This clonotype has a single count. The CDR3 bases are TGCGCCAGCCGGATGAGTGCGGGGGGTTACTCCTACGAGCAGTACTTC. Translated: CASRMSAGGYSYEQYF. The J gene is TRBJ2-7, the V gene TRBV5-1, with 8 nucleotides matching TRBD2. With 7 bases clipped from V and 0 bases from J, the junction kept 12 bases outside the gene matches. Germline V gives CDR1 SGHRS, CDR2 YFSETQ. The CDR3 is 16 amino acids.

This clonotype has only a few counts. The rearrangement links TRBV12-3 or TRBV12-4 to TRBJ1-5; 9 bases are shared with TRBD1. The CDR3 has 15 amino acids. With 7 bases clipped from V and 6 bases from J, the junction kept 10 bases outside the gene matches. CDR3 nucleotide sequence: TGTGCCAGCACCTGGACAGGGGCGAATAGTCAGCCCCAGCATTTT. This gives the protein CASTWTGANSQPQHF.

The chain combines TRBV5-1 with TRBJ1-6; no clear D gene. The germline V gene encodes CDR1 SGHRS and CDR2 YFSETQ. The CDR3 runs 14 residues. The V and J ends lost 4 bases and 7 bases respectively, with 12 bases between them. CDR3 DNA: TGCGCCAGCAGCGCACTTAAAAGCAATTCACCCCTCCACTTT. As protein: CASSALKSNSPLHF.

V gene TRBV5-1 combines with J gene TRBJ2-5; 7 bases fit TRBD2. The CDR3 has 15 residues. V lost 4 bases to trimming and J lost 3 bases; unmatched junction nucleotides: 9. The germline gives CDR1 SGHRS, CDR2 YFSETQ. CDR3 sequence (DNA): TGCGCCAGCAGCCGAGGGGACTACCAGAAAGAGACCCAGTACTTC. Its translation is CASSRGDYQKETQYF.

This chain uses TRBV7-6 with TRBJ2-1; 13 bases are a match to TRBD2. The CDR3 loop spans 18 amino acids. J gave up 9 bases and V 6 bases, and 17 bases lay outside the gene matches. Per the germline V gene, CDR1 is SGHVS and CDR2 is FNYEAQ. The CDR3 bases are TGTGCCAGCAGTAGGACTAGCGGGGGCCACCCCCCCTTGCCTGAGCAGTTCTTC. It yields the protein CASSRTSGGHPPLPEQFF.

Only one count was recorded for this clonotype. The chain recombines TRBV2 with TRBJ1-6; TRBD1 might be the D (5 bases). Germline loops: CDR1 SNHLY, CDR2 FYNNEI. The V gene lost 8 bases and the J gene lost 10 bases, with 15 bases spanning the gap. This CDR3 region has 13 residues. CDR3 loop: CASRYGEGSPLHF. In DNA form, the CDR3 reads TGTGCCAGCCGCTACGGGGAGGGGTCACCCCTCCACTTT.

This chain links TRBV7-2 with TRBJ2-3; no definite D call. Trimming removed 2 bases from V and 4 bases from J, with 10 bases in between. The CDR3 has 14 residues. The germline V gene has CDR1 SGHTA and CDR2 FQGNSA. Written as DNA, the CDR3 is TGTGCCAGCAGCTTAAGCAGGTTTCCAGATACGCAGTATTTT. Its protein product is CASSLSRFPDTQYF.

As for this clonotype: One junction end disagrees with the germline gene, perhaps due to a read error. The chain couples TRBV5-1 to TRBJ2-1; 7 bases agree with TRBD1. Looked up from germline, CDR1 is SGHRS and CDR2 is YFSETQ. The CDR3 extends over 16 amino acids. The CDR3 reads CASSLVTGFSYNEQFF. For the CDR3, the DNA is TGCGCCAGCAGCTTGGTGACAGGGTTCTCCTATAATGAGCAGTTCTTC.

This clonotype was detected a few times. This rearrangement joins TRBV20-1 to TRBJ2-2; D is unclear. V lost 7 bases and J 7 bases, leaving 13 bases between the germline ends. This CDR3 region has 12 residues. Looked up from germline, CDR1 is DFQATT and CDR2 is SNEGSKA (reference sequence). The CDR3 nucleotides read TGCAGTGGAGTGACTTCCATCGGGGAGCTGTTTTTT. Residues: CSGVTSIGELFF.

This clonotype was seen a few times. The J gene is TRBJ2-7, the V gene TRBV5-5; TRBD1 matches 7 bases. The CDR3 consists of 15 residues. Germline CDR1 and CDR2: SGHKS and YYEKEE (reference sequence). The J segment lost 0 bases and the V segment lost 4 bases, leaving 7 bases of the junction unmatched. In nucleotides, the CDR3 is TGTGCCAGCAGCCTAGGACAGGAGAGCTCCTACGAGCAGTACTTC. Protein: CASSLGQESSYEQYF.

CDR3 protein: CASSYMVAGRLAGETQYF. CDR3 DNA sequence: TGTGCCAGCAGTTACATGGTAGCGGGGAGGTTGGCGGGAGAGACCCAGTACTTC. The chain is built from TRBV6-5 and TRBJ2-5; 8 bases line up with TRBD2. This CDR3 is built from 18 residues. Germline V gene lookup returns CDR1 MNHEY and CDR2 SVGAGI. Trimming at V came to 2 bases and at J to 4 bases, leaving 15 bases not matched to a gene.

In this sample, this clonotype turned up once. The chain combines TRBV3-1 with TRBJ2-5; D is perhaps TRBD2 (5 bases). CDR1 LGHDT and CDR2 YNNKEL come from the germline V gene (reference sequence). Trimming cost V 0 bases and J 4 bases, with 12 bases left between them. The CDR3 spans 15 residues. CDR3 DNA: TGTGCCAGCAGCCAAGACTCGCCTAGCCGAGAGACCCAGTACTTC. Protein product: CASSQDSPSRETQYF.

The gene calls are TRBV29-1 and TRBJ1-1; D unclear. Trimming removed 7 bases at V and 0 bases at J, with 12 bases between. Germline values: CDR1 SQVTM, CDR2 ANQGSEA. CDR3 length: 13 amino acids. The CDR3 nucleotides read TGCAGCGCCCTGAGAGGGATGAACACTGAAGCTTTCTTT. This codes for CSALRGMNTEAFF.

The table lists this clonotype with a few counts. V gene TRBV27 combines with J gene TRBJ2-7, with TRBD1 identical over 7 bases. The CDR3 length is 15 residues. The junction had 13 bases not matched to a gene; V was cut back by 8 bases and J by 3 bases. CDR1 is MNHEY and CDR2 is SMNVEV in the germline V gene (reference sequence). The chain's CDR3 is CASGWTGSNYYEQYF. The CDR3 DNA is TGTGCCAGCGGATGGACAGGTTCGAATTACTACGAGCAGTACTTC.

The chain is built from TRBV9 and TRBJ2-3; D may correspond to TRBD1 or TRBD2 (5 bases each). The CDR3 is made up of 17 amino acids. In germline, CDR1 is SGDLS, CDR2 YYNGEE. The V end lost 3 bases, the J end lost 0 bases, and 17 bases lay between the germline ends. The CDR3 nucleotides are TGTGCCAGCAGCGACGTCCGGGACGGATATAGCACAGATACGCAGTATTTT. Protein: CASSDVRDGYSTDTQYF. The entire variable domain, with the rest obtained from reference TRBV9 and TRBJ2-3, is as follows: DSGVTQTPKHLITATGQRVTLRCSPRSGDLSVYWYQQSLDQGLQFLIQYYNGEERAKGNILERFSAQQFPDLHSELNLSSLELGDSALYFCASSDVRDGYSTDTQYFGPGTRLTVL.

This clonotype was detected once. The V gene is TRBV5-8, the J gene TRBJ2-7; the D gene is possibly TRBD2 (6 bases). Germline assignment: CDR1 SGHTS and CDR2 YDEGEE. Trimming took 4 bases from V and 2 from J, leaving 22 bases between them. CDR3 length equals 17 residues. The CDR3 here is CASSIPRQTGVAYEQYF. For the CDR3, the DNA is TGTGCCAGCAGCATCCCGCGACAGACGGGAGTGGCCTACGAGCAGTACTTC. Drawing the rest from reference TRBV5-8 and TRBJ2-7, the complete variable domain is EAGVTQSPTHLIKTRGQQATLRCSPISGHTSVYWYQQALGLGLQFLLWYDEGEERNRGNFPPRFSGRQFPNYSSELNVNALELEDSALYLCASSIPRQTGVAYEQYFGPGTRLTVT.

This clonotype was counted only a few times. The chain employs TRBV12-3 or TRBV12-4 and TRBJ2-1, with 12 bases fitting TRBD2. The CDR3 length is 17 residues. After removal of 5 bases from V and 0 bases from J, the junction contained 5 bases not matched to a gene. DNA for the CDR3: TGTGCCAGCAGTCCTAGGACTAGCGGGGCCTCCTACAATGAGCAGTTCTTC. Its protein product is CASSPRTSGASYNEQFF.

The table lists this clonotype with a few counts. This sequence joins TRBV12-3 or TRBV12-4 and TRBJ2-7, with D unclear. V was trimmed by 4 bases and J by 7 bases, leaving 8 bases between them. The CDR3 length is 11 residues. The CDR3 DNA follows: TGTGCCAGCAGTTCCCAAGGGGAGCAGTACTTC. Translated, it gives CASSSQGEQYF.

The table lists this clonotype with a few counts. J is TRBJ2-2 and V is TRBV5-1; no clear D. Trimming took 5 bases from V and 0 from J, leaving 11 bases between them. Germline CDR1 reads SGHRS; CDR2 reads YFSETQ. There are 15 residues in the CDR3. The CDR3 region is CASRRFPTNTGELFF. The DNA for the CDR3 is TGCGCCAGCAGACGGTTTCCAACGAACACCGGGGAGCTGTTTTTT.

The sample holds a few counts of this clonotype. The rearrangement links TRBV2 to TRBJ1-5; 9 positions agree with TRBD1. The CDR3 has 17 amino acids. Germline loops: CDR1 SNHLY, CDR2 FYNNEI. With V trimmed by 6 bases and J by 1 base, 10 bases remained unmatched. The CDR3 coding sequence is TGTGCCAGCAGCGAAAACTCCGGGACAGGGAGCAATCAGCCCCAGCATTTT. Translation: CASSENSGTGSNQPQHF.